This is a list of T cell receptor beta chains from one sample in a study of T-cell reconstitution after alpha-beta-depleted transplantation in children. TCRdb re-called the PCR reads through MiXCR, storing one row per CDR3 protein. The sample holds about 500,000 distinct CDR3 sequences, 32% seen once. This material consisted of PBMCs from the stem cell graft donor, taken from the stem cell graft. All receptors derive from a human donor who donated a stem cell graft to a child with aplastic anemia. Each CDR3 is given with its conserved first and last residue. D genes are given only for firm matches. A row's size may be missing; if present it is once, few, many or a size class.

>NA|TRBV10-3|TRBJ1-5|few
TGTGCCATTTCCCCGGGCGGTAATCAGCCCCAGCATTTT
CAISPGGNQPQHF
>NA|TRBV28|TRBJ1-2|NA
TGTGCCAGCAGCCGGACCAGTAGCTACACCTTC
CASSRTSSYTF
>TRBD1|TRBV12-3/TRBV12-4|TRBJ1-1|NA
TGTGCCAGCAGGATCAGGGACAGGGGTTTCGACACTGAAGCTTTCTTT
CASRIRDRGFDTEAFF
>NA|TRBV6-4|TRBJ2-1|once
TGTGCCAGCAGTGACTCGATCGGGGGTTACAATGAGCAGTTCTTC
CASSDSIGGYNEQFF
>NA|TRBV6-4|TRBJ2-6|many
TGTGCCAGCAGTGACTCAGCAGGGGCTGGGGCCAACGTCCTGACTTTC
CASSDSAGAGANVLTF
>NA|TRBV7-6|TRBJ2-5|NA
TGTGCCAGCAGCTTTTCCTCGGAGGGGGGTGAGACCCAGTACTTC
CASSFSSEGGETQYF
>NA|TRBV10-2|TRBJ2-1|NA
TGCGCCAGCAGTGGTTTCAGTGACTACAATGAGCAGTTCTTC
CASSGFSDYNEQFF
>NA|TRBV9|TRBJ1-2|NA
TGTGCCAGCAGCGTATCAGGGGCCGTCGGCGATGGCTACACCTTC
CASSVSGAVGDGYTF
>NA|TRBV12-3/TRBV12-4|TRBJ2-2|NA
TGTGCCAGCAGTTTTAAGACTTCGGGCAGTAACACCGGGGAGCTGTTTTTT
CASSFKTSGSNTGELFF
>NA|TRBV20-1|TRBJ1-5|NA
TGCAGTGCTAGAGATCTGTTACAGACTAATCAGCCCCAGCATTTT
CSARDLLQTNQPQHF
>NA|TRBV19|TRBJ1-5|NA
TGTGCCAGTAGTGTCCGGGACATCCCCCAGCATTTT
CASSVRDIPQHF
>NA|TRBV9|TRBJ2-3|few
TGTGCCAGCACCTCTCCGGGAGATACGCAGTATTTT
CASTSPGDTQYF
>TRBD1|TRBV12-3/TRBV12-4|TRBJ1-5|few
TGTGCCAGCAGTGCTCAGGGGGCAAAGCAGCCCCAGCATTTT
CASSAQGAKQPQHF
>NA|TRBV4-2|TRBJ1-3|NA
TGTGCCAGGGGCCCGGGCTGGGACGCTGGAAACACCATATATTTT
CARGPGWDAGNTIYF
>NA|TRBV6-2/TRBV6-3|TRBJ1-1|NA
TGTGCCAGCACAAATCGACAGAGCTACCAAGCTTTCTTT
CASTNRQSYQAFF
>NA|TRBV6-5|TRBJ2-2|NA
TGTGCCAGCAGGCCACAGGGGAACACCGGGGAGCTGTTTTTT
CASRPQGNTGELFF
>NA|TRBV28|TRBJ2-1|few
TGTGCCAGCAGGGGGGTAGGCGGGACGGTTGAGCAGTTCTTC
CASRGVGGTVEQFF
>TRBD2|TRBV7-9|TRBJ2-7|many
TGTGCCAGCGGGAATAGCGGGAGGGTCCACGAGCAGTACTTC
CASGNSGRVHEQYF
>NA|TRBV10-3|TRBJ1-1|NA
TGTGCCATCAGTTTCACCCGGGACACCGGGGGCACTGAAGCTTTCTTT
CAISFTRDTGGTEAFF
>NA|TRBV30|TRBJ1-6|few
TGTGCCTGGAGTCTCCCTGGACAATTCAATTCACCCCTCCACTTT
CAWSLPGQFNSPLHF
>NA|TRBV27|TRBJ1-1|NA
TGTGCCAGCTGCGCCGGGACTTGGGCTGAAGCTTTCTTT
CASCAGTWAEAFF
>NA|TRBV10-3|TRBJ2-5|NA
TGTGCCATCAGGGACAGCCAAGAGACCCAGTACTTC
CAIRDSQETQYF
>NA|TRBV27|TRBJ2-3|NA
TGTGCCAGCAGTTTTCCTTGGGCAGATACGCAGTATTTT
CASSFPWADTQYF
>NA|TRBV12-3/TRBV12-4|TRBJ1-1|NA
TGTGCCAGCACAATAACGGCAGGGGTTGAAGCTTTCTTT
CASTITAGVEAFF
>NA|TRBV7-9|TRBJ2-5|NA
TGTGCCAGCAGAGTCGTGGAGGGGGCGAAAGAGACCCAGTACTTC
CASRVVEGAKETQYF
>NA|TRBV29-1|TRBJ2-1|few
TGCAGCGTTGAGCGCGGCCCTGGGAATGAGCAGTTCTTC
CSVERGPGNEQFF
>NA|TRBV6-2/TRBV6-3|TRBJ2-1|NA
TGTGCCAGCAGGACCTCGAGGGAGCAGTTCTTC
CASRTSREQFF
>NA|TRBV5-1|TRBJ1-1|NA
TGCGCCAGCAGCTTAACAGGGACGCCCACCACTGAAGCTTTCTTT
CASSLTGTPTTEAFF
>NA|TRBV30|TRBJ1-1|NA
TGTGCCTGGCACCAGGGGCTGATGAACACTGAAGCTTTCTTT
CAWHQGLMNTEAFF
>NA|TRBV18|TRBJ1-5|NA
TGTGCCAGCTCACCAGAGACCGGGAATAATCAGCCCCAGCATTTT
CASSPETGNNQPQHF
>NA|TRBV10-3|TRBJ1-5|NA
TGTGCCATCCGGTCGGCGCTGGATAATCAGCCCCAGCATTTT
CAIRSALDNQPQHF
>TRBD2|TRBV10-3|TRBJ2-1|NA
TGTGCCATCAGTGAGTCCACTAGCGACAATGAGCAGTTCTTC
CAISESTSDNEQFF
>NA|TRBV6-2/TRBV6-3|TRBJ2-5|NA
TGTGCCAGCAGAGGGAGGGACAGACGACAAGAGACCCAGTACTTC
CASRGRDRRQETQYF
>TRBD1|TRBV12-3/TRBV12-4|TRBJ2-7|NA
TGTGCCAGCAGTCGACAGGGGCGGAACGAGCAGTACTTC
CASSRQGRNEQYF
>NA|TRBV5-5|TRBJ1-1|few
TGTGCCAGCAGGGTAGGGGCAGCCTACTATTTCTTT
CASRVGAAYYFF
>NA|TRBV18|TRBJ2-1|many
TGTGCCAGCTCACCTAATTACAATGAGCAGTTCTTC
CASSPNYNEQFF
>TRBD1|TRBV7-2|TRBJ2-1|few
TGTGCCAGCAGCTCCGGACAGGGAAGGACCTACAATGAGCAGTTCTTC
CASSSGQGRTYNEQFF
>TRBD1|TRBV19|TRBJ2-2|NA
TGTGCCGGGGGCGGCGGACAGGGGACCGGGGAGCTGTTTTTT
CAGGGGQGTGELFF
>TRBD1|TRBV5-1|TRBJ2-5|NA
TGCGCCAGCAGCTTGTACAGGGGGCAAGAGACCCAGTACTTC
CASSLYRGQETQYF
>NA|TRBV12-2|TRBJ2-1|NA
TGTGCAAGTCGCTTCGATCGCAGCTCCTACAATGAGCAGTTCTTC
CASRFDRSSYNEQFF
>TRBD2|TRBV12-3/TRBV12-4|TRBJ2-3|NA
TGTGCCAGCATTGATTCTCTAGCGGGAGTCACAGATACGCAGTATTTT
CASIDSLAGVTDTQYF
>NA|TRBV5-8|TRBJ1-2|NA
TGTGCCAGCAGATCCAGTCGCAATGGCTACACCTTC
CASRSSRNGYTF
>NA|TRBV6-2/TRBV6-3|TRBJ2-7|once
TGTGCCAGCAGTTTTCCAACCGGGTTCCTCTACGAGCAGTACTTC
CASSFPTGFLYEQYF
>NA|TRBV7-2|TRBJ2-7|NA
TGTGCCAGCAGCCCCCGACGGAGCTCCTACGAGCAGTACTTC
CASSPRRSSYEQYF
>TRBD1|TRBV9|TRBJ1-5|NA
TGTGCCAGCAGCGTTCCCGGACAGGGGGCCGTGTATAGCAATCAGCCCCAGCATTTT
CASSVPGQGAVYSNQPQHF
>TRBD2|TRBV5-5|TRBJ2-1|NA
TGTGCCAGCAGCCCGATGAGCGGGAGGGCCGGTAATGATGAGCAGTTCTTC
CASSPMSGRAGNDEQFF
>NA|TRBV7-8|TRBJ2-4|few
TGTGCCAGCAGCTTAGCATCGTCGATAGCCAAAAACATTCAGTACTTC
CASSLASSIAKNIQYF
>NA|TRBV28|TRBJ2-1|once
TGTGCCAGCAGCACTAGTCCCTCCAATGAGCAGTTCTTC
CASSTSPSNEQFF
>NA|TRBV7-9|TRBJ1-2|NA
TGTGCCAGCAGAGACGGGAGACAGCGATATTTCTATGGCTACACCTTC
CASRDGRQRYFYGYTF
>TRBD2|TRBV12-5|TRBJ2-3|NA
TGTGCTAGTGGCCCACCCAAACTGCTACTAGCGGTCCCAAGCACAGATACGCAGTATTTT
CASGPPKLLLAVPSTDTQYF
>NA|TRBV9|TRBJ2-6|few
TGTGCCAGCAAGCACAGCCCTAGCTCTGGGGCCAACGTCCTGACTTTC
CASKHSPSSGANVLTF
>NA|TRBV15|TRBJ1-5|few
TGTGCCACCAGCGGCACCAGGAGTCAGCCCCAGCATTTT
CATSGTRSQPQHF
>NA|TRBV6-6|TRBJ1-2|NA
TGTGCCAGCAGAGCAGGGAGACACTATGGCTACACCTTC
CASRAGRHYGYTF
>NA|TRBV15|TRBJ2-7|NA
TGTGCCACCAGCAGAGATCATGGATTGCGATACGAGCAGTACTTC
CATSRDHGLRYEQYF
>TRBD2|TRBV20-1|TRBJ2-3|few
TGCAGTGCTATGACTAGCGGGGGCACAGATACGCAGTATTTT
CSAMTSGGTDTQYF
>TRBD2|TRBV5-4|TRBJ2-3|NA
TGTGCCAGCAGCTTGGCCCCCGGGACTAGAAAGGTCGGGCAGTATTTT
CASSLAPGTRKVGQYF
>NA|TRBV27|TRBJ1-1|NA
TGTGCCAGCAGTCTAAGGGGGGGATTAATGAACACTGAAGCTTTCTTT
CASSLRGGLMNTEAFF
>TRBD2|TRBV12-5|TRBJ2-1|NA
TGTGCTAGTGGTACCGGGACTAGCGGGAGAGGCACCTACAATGAGCAGTTCTTC
CASGTGTSGRGTYNEQFF
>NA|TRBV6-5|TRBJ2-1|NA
TGTGCCAGCACTGAGAATAAAGAGCAGTTCTTC
CASTENKEQFF
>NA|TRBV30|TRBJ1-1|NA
TGTGCCTGGAGTGTTTCCCGGGAGAGCGCTGAAGCTTTCTTT
CAWSVSRESAEAFF